The clone carrying this TCR beta chain has only a few counts. The antigen is unknown. This record belongs to a study of cytomegalovirus exposure and HLA in healthy donors. Study-level points and caveats: CMV serostatus was the sole immune exposure information available.

Per the germline V gene, CDR1 is KGHSH and CDR2 is LQKENI. V lost 4 bases to trimming and J lost 6 bases, with 13 bases between them. This CDR3 has 14 residues. Primers for the PCR totalled 60 Vbeta and 13 Jbeta. Sequencing was performed with immunoSEQ multiplex PCR; in TCRdb, only in-frame clones are kept and a portion is missing. The sample lists roughly 120,000 clones, roughly 14% occurring once. The source is a woman aged 18-29 years in good health and CMV-seronegative. The chain is built from TRBV18 and TRBJ1-5; no clear D. The sequencing input was PBMCs. The CDR3 DNA sequence: TGTGCCAGCTCACGAGAGGGAACGCGTCAGCCCCAGCATTTT. Translated, it gives CASSREGTRQPQHF.